This is a list of T cell receptor beta chains from one sample in a study of OX40 agonist ivuxolimab in advanced cancers. Measured with immunoSEQ multiplex PCR; TCRdb has only the in-frame clones, and not every one. Of about 69,000 clones in the sample, 85% to 90% are singletons; the top ten hold roughly 6.5%. The material sequenced was CD4+ or CD8+ T cells sorted from blood, taken in a trial of the OX40 agonist ivuxolimab. Receptors originate from an adult with an advanced solid tumor such as melanoma, head and neck, liver or kidney cancer. CDR3s include the opening cysteine and the closing phenylalanine or tryptophan. D genes are given only for firm matches. For some rows the clone size is stated as once, few or many, or as a class when expanded; others skip it.

cdr3_aa cdr3_nt clone_size j_call v_call d_call
CASSEVGQLNTGELFF TGTGCCAGCAGTGAAGTGGGGCAACTAAACACCGGGGAGCTGTTTTTT - TRBJ2-2 TRBV2 -
CASSSIFSQAMNTGELFF TGCGCCAGCAGCTCTATTTTCTCTCAGGCTATGAACACCGGGGAGCTGTTTTTT once TRBJ2-2 TRBV5-1 -
CASSQDPAGTQETQYF TGTGCCAGCAGCCAAGACCCGGCAGGGACCCAAGAGACCCAGTACTTC few TRBJ2-5 TRBV4-2 -
CASSLGQRKGEKLFF TGTGCCAGCAGCTTGGGGCAGCGAAAGGGGGAAAAACTGTTTTTT - TRBJ1-4 TRBV5-6 -
CASSSRDRVVNTEAFF TGTGCCAGCAGCTCCCGGGACAGGGTTGTGAACACTGAAGCTTTCTTT - TRBJ1-1 TRBV5-5 TRBD1
CASSLEPGVNYGYTF TGCGCCAGCAGCTTGGAACCGGGGGTTAACTATGGCTACACCTTC - TRBJ1-2 TRBV5-1 -
CASSFRLIDEAFF TGTGCCAGCAGTTTCAGACTGATCGACGAAGCTTTCTTT - TRBJ1-1 TRBV28 -
CASSGRPVATNEKLFF TGTGCCAGCAGCGGGCGGCCTGTCGCAACTAATGAAAAACTGTTTTTT - TRBJ1-4 TRBV7-2 -
CASRLQGTEAFF TGTGCCAGCAGGCTCCAGGGCACTGAAGCTTTCTTT - TRBJ1-1 TRBV7-9 -
CASSPAGTSYNEQFF TGTGCCAGCAGCCCGGCCGGGACTTCCTACAATGAGCAGTTCTTC - TRBJ2-1 TRBV13 -
CASSAVRDSWGYEQYF TGTGCCAGCAGCGCCGTCCGGGACTCCTGGGGCTACGAGCAGTACTTC - TRBJ2-7 TRBV9 -
CASRDVGYEQYF TGTGCCAGCAGGGATGTGGGTTACGAGCAGTACTTC - TRBJ2-7 TRBV7-9 -
CSHRGPQVDTQYF TGCAGCCACCGGGGACCTCAGGTAGATACGCAGTATTTT once TRBJ2-3 TRBV29-1 -
CASSQDEGRIDSPLHF TGTGCCAGCAGCCAAGATGAGGGACGGATAGATTCACCCCTCCACTTT - TRBJ1-6 TRBV4-2 -
CASSFQGDLNYGYTF TGTGCCAGCAGTTTTCAGGGAGACCTTAACTATGGCTACACCTTC - TRBJ1-2 TRBV27 -
CASGLVRDGSNEQFF TGTGCTAGTGGTTTGGTAAGAGACGGCAGCAATGAGCAGTTCTTC - TRBJ2-1 TRBV12-5 -
CASSDPGQGSAEKLFF TGTGCCAGCAGTGACCCGGGACAGGGCTCGGCTGAAAAACTGTTTTTT - TRBJ1-4 TRBV6-1 TRBD1
CASSLGASQYF TGTGCCAGCAGCTTAGGAGCTTCGCAGTATTTT - TRBJ2-3 TRBV7-9 -
CASGSGGGGINEQFF TGTGCCAGCGGGTCGGGAGGTGGTGGCATTAATGAGCAGTTCTTC - TRBJ2-1 TRBV5-4 TRBD2
CASSLIRGPTDTQYF TGTGCCAGCAGTTTAATCCGGGGACCCACAGATACGCAGTATTTT - TRBJ2-3 TRBV28 -
CASSFTVRTGGTYEQYF TGTGCCAGCAGCTTTACGGTTCGGACAGGGGGAACCTACGAGCAGTACTTC - TRBJ2-7 TRBV7-9 TRBD1
CASSSSVGAGAHNEQFF TGTGCCAGCAGCTCATCCGTTGGGGCAGGGGCCCACAATGAGCAGTTCTTC few TRBJ2-1 TRBV7-9 -
CAISESGGSTYNEQFF TGTGCCATCAGTGAGTCGGGCGGGTCCACCTACAATGAGCAGTTCTTC - TRBJ2-1 TRBV10-3 -
CASSKGLAGGELPPKETQYF TGTGCCAGCAGCAAAGGGCTAGCGGGGGGGGAACTACCGCCTAAAGAGACCCAGTACTTC once TRBJ2-5 TRBV21-1 -
CASRRLAGPTDTQYF TGTGCCAGCAGACGACTAGCGGGGCCCACAGATACGCAGTATTTT - TRBJ2-3 TRBV28 TRBD2
CASSLVVSGANVLTF TGTGCCAGCAGCTTAGTGGTCTCTGGGGCCAACGTCCTGACTTTC - TRBJ2-6 TRBV7-6 -
CASRYRVGTEAFF TGTGCCAGCAGGTACAGGGTCGGCACTGAAGCTTTCTTT - TRBJ1-1 TRBV5-6 -
CASSPDTVRNQPQHF TGCGCCAGCAGCCCTGACACAGTCCGCAATCAGCCCCAGCATTTT - TRBJ1-5 TRBV4-3 -
CASRFKGAKGYTF TGTGCCAGCAGGTTTAAGGGGGCGAAGGGCTACACCTTC - TRBJ1-2 TRBV5-4 TRBD1
CASSLSGGSYNEQFF TGTGCCAGCTCCCTCTCCGGGGGGTCCTACAATGAGCAGTTCTTC - TRBJ2-1 TRBV18 TRBD2
CASWDRSSYEQYF TGTGCCAGCTGGGACCGCAGCTCCTACGAGCAGTACTTC - TRBJ2-7 TRBV28 -
CASSIGTRAGDQPQHF TGTGCCAGTAGTATAGGCACGAGGGCGGGGGATCAGCCCCAGCATTTT - TRBJ1-5 TRBV19 -
CASSKRRGRGEVELFF TGCGCCAGCAGCAAACGAAGGGGCAGGGGAGAGGTAGAACTGTTTTTT - TRBJ1-4 TRBV5-1 -
CASSPDYQAGYNEQFF TGTGCCAGCAGCCCAGACTACCAGGCGGGATACAATGAGCAGTTCTTC - TRBJ2-1 TRBV7-8 -
CASSLDRYSNQPQHF TGTGCCAGCAGCTTGGACAGATATAGCAATCAGCCCCAGCATTTT once TRBJ1-5 TRBV5-5 -
CSVEVPGTIHSSGANVLTF TGCAGCGTTGAAGTCCCCGGGACTATACACAGCTCTGGGGCCAACGTCCTGACTTTC - TRBJ2-6 TRBV29-1 TRBD2
CASSAVESSYNEQFF TGTGCCAGCAGTGCAGTGGAAAGCTCCTACAATGAGCAGTTCTTC few TRBJ2-1 TRBV6-4 -
CASSIGTSGTYEQYF TGTGCCAGTAGTATAGGGACTAGCGGGACATACGAGCAGTACTTC - TRBJ2-7 TRBV19 TRBD2
CASRLRLGLRNYEQYF TGTGCCAGCAGGTTACGGTTGGGGTTAAGGAACTACGAGCAGTACTTC - TRBJ2-7 TRBV28 -
CASSVAHDGVYEQYF TGTGCCAGCAGCGTAGCTCATGACGGAGTCTACGAGCAGTACTTC - TRBJ2-7 TRBV9 -
CASSSEAGASTDTQYF TGTGCCAGCAGCTCTGAGGCGGGGGCTTCCACAGATACGCAGTATTTT - TRBJ2-3 TRBV9 -
CASSSPGLAGREQYF TGTGCCAGCAGTTCTCCGGGACTAGCGGGAAGGGAGCAGTACTTC - TRBJ2-7 TRBV28 TRBD2
CASSWGTGGFEQYF TGTGCCAGCAGTTGGGGGACAGGGGGCTTCGAGCAGTACTTC - TRBJ2-7 TRBV27 TRBD1
CASSPEGQGGVSDTQYF TGTGCCAGCAGCCCCGAGGGACAGGGGGGTGTGTCAGATACGCAGTATTTT - TRBJ2-3 TRBV7-2 TRBD1
CASSLSGGPLDEQFF TGTGCCAGCAGCCTAAGCGGGGGCCCTCTCGATGAGCAGTTCTTC - TRBJ2-1 TRBV7-9 TRBD2
CSARGPNSYEQYF TGCAGCGCCAGGGGACCGAACTCCTACGAGCAGTACTTC once TRBJ2-7 TRBV29-1 -
CASSVGGSGDYGYTF TGTGCCAGCAGCGTAGGCGGGTCGGGGGACTATGGCTACACCTTC once TRBJ1-2 TRBV9 -
CATSGLEGHQPQHF TGTGCCACCAGCGGTCTAGAGGGGCATCAGCCCCAGCATTTT - TRBJ1-5 TRBV15 -
CASSYEGAYGYTF TGTGCCAGCAGTTACGAGGGGGCCTATGGCTACACCTTC - TRBJ1-2 TRBV6-6 TRBD1
CASSQGGYMNTEAFF TGCGCCAGCAGCCAAGGGGGCTACATGAACACTGAAGCTTTCTTT once TRBJ1-1 TRBV4-1 -
CASSLKPGPTDTQYF TGTGCCAGCAGCTTAAAGCCGGGACCTACAGATACGCAGTATTTT - TRBJ2-3 TRBV11-2 -
CASSLKGGNTEAFF TGTGCCAGCAGCTTAAAGGGGGGAAACACTGAAGCTTTCTTT - TRBJ1-1 TRBV7-9 -
CASSPSAGINYGYTF TGTGCCAGCAGTCCTTCGGCAGGGATCAACTATGGCTACACCTTC - TRBJ1-2 TRBV28 -
CSVESRDRVYNEQFF TGCAGCGTTGAATCCCGGGACAGGGTCTACAATGAGCAGTTCTTC - TRBJ2-1 TRBV29-1 TRBD1
CASSLDGGADTQYF TGTGCCAGCAGCTTAGATGGGGGGGCGGATACGCAGTATTTT - TRBJ2-3 TRBV7-9 -
CATSRDSVGTGGDNQPQHF TGTGCCACCAGCAGAGATTCCGTAGGTACGGGGGGCGACAATCAGCCCCAGCATTTT - TRBJ1-5 TRBV15 -
CASSQIRGPYNEQFF TGCGCCAGCAGCCAAATAAGGGGGCCCTACAATGAGCAGTTCTTC - TRBJ2-1 TRBV4-3 TRBD1
CASSPARGGIEEAFF TGCGCCAGCAGCCCGGCTCGGGGTGGGATCGAGGAAGCTTTCTTT - TRBJ1-1 TRBV5-1 -
CASSPGLAGVLGNEQFF TGTGCCAGTAGCCCGGGACTAGCGGGAGTCTTGGGAAATGAGCAGTTCTTC once TRBJ2-1 TRBV19 TRBD2
CASSHSANTGELFF TGTGCCAGCAGTCATTCGGCGAACACCGGGGAGCTGTTTTTT - TRBJ2-2 TRBV6-6 -